This TCR beta chain was documented in a study of blood T cell repertoires in COVID-19. The CDR3 consists of 16 residues. Trimming removed 3 bases from V and 2 bases from J; junction bases left unmatched: 7. Germline loops: CDR1 MNHNS, CDR2 SASEGT. The protocol was immunoSEQ multiplex PCR, while the TCRdb copy is restricted to in-frame clones and leaves out a portion. The data contain more than 150,000 clones, around four fifths of them singletons. The sequencing sample was made of PBMCs or T cells enriched from blood (not recorded which). The source is a woman between 50 and 59 years old who had recovered from COVID-19. The J gene is TRBJ1-5, the V gene TRBV6-1; 7 bases are shared with TRBD1. This CDR3 is CASSDYRGTGNQPQHF. CDR3 nucleotide sequence: TGTGCCAGCAGTGACTACAGGGGAACGGGCAATCAGCCCCAGCATTTT.